This T cell receptor (beta chain) stems from a study of shared clonotypes between healthy human individuals. Source study methods: ImmunoSEQ supplied junction-only sequences lacking quality scores, so filtering was different. Method: immunoSEQ multiplex PCR; TCRdb's copy keeps in-frame clones and lacks some. V, J and clone size reflect that table, while D and trimming were determined from the DNA. The sample shows about 1.9 million clones, around 95% of them seen only once. Naive CD8 cells comprised CD45RO-negative, CCR7-positively selected cells, excluding terminally differentiated effector memory CD45RA+ cells. Sample: naive CD8+ T cells from PBMCs. This clonotype was obtained from a man between 18 and 29 years old in good health. Some clones in this sample may be carry-over from other donors' samples.

CDR3 protein: CAISDFGTSGRGTDTQYF. Written as DNA, the CDR3 is TGTGCCATCAGTGACTTCGGGACTAGCGGGAGGGGGACAGATACGCAGTATTTT. This sequence joins TRBV10-3 and TRBJ2-3; 16 bases are shared with TRBD2. The CDR3 is 18 amino acids. Per germline, CDR1 ENHRY and CDR2 SYGVKD. V lost 3 bases and J lost 3; bases outside the gene matches: 6.